The rows below give T cell receptor beta chains drawn from one sample of a study of graft-versus-host responses after intestinal transplantation. The antigens for these receptors are not known. Measured with immunoSEQ multiplex PCR; TCRdb has only the in-frame clones, and not every one. Of some 50,000 clones listed, around 84% are singletons. The sequencing used unstimulated CD4+ T cells sorted from spleen or lymph node cells, collected before transplant. The source of these receptors is a human donor who was the organ donor for an intestinal transplant. Both conserved end residues are part of each CDR3. The order of the fields is CDR3 protein, CDR3 DNA, CDR3 length, J gene, V gene, D gene, clone size. The D gene is left open where the match is weak. Clone sizes are given selectively: once, few, many, or a class where the clone is expanded.

CDR3aa: CSISGSRYNEQFF
CDR3nt: TGCTCCATTAGCGGGAGTAGGTACAATGAGCAGTTCTTC
len: 13
j_gene: TRBJ2-1
v_gene: TRBV29-1
d_gene: TRBD2
abundance: once

CDR3aa: CASAVQGNSPLHF
CDR3nt: TGTGCCAGTGCAGTACAAGGCAATTCACCCCTCCACTTT
len: 13
j_gene: TRBJ1-6
v_gene: TRBV18
d_gene: NA
abundance: NA

CDR3aa: CASSLWVGETQYF
CDR3nt: TGTGCCAGCAGCCTTTGGGTTGGAGAGACCCAGTACTTC
len: 13
j_gene: TRBJ2-5
v_gene: TRBV7-2
d_gene: NA
abundance: NA

CDR3aa: CASSQSLVYSPPGSGNTIYF
CDR3nt: TGCGCCAGCAGCCAAAGTCTGGTTTATTCCCCCCCGGGCTCTGGAAACACCATATATTTT
len: 20
j_gene: TRBJ1-3
v_gene: TRBV4-1
d_gene: NA
abundance: NA

CDR3aa: CASRGNPDREFFCTF
CDR3nt: TGCGCCAGCAGAGGAAATCCCGACAGGGAGTTTTTTTGCACCTTC
len: 15
j_gene: TRBJ1-2
v_gene: TRBV23-1
d_gene: TRBD1
abundance: NA

CDR3aa: CASSLRLAELYEQYF
CDR3nt: TGCGCCAGCAGCTTGCGGCTAGCGGAACTCTACGAGCAGTACTTC
len: 15
j_gene: TRBJ2-7
v_gene: TRBV5-1
d_gene: TRBD2
abundance: NA

CDR3aa: CASSYEGYSPLHF
CDR3nt: TGTGCCAGCAGTTACGAGGGGTATTCACCCCTCCACTTT
len: 13
j_gene: TRBJ1-6
v_gene: TRBV2
d_gene: NA
abundance: NA

CDR3aa: CAWSVSETQYF
CDR3nt: TGTGCCTGGAGTGTCAGCGAGACCCAGTACTTC
len: 11
j_gene: TRBJ2-5
v_gene: TRBV30
d_gene: NA
abundance: NA

CDR3aa: CASSGELASYNEQFF
CDR3nt: TGTGCCAGCAGTGGTGAACTAGCCTCCTACAATGAGCAGTTCTTC
len: 15
j_gene: TRBJ2-1
v_gene: TRBV2
d_gene: NA
abundance: NA

CDR3aa: CASSDPWEGSTEAFF
CDR3nt: TGTGCCAGCAGTGACCCCTGGGAGGGTAGCACTGAAGCTTTCTTT
len: 15
j_gene: TRBJ1-1
v_gene: TRBV6-1
d_gene: NA
abundance: NA

CDR3aa: CASSPNGETQYF
CDR3nt: TGTGCCAGCAGCCCCAATGGAGAGACCCAGTACTTC
len: 12
j_gene: TRBJ2-5
v_gene: TRBV7-2
d_gene: NA
abundance: NA

CDR3aa: CASSVDSSGNTIYF
CDR3nt: TGTGCCAGCAGCGTCGACAGCTCTGGAAACACCATATATTTT
len: 14
j_gene: TRBJ1-3
v_gene: TRBV9
d_gene: NA
abundance: NA

CDR3aa: CAWSGQGNQPQHF
CDR3nt: TGTGCCTGGAGTGGACAGGGCAATCAGCCCCAGCATTTT
len: 13
j_gene: TRBJ1-5
v_gene: TRBV30
d_gene: NA
abundance: few

CDR3aa: CASSPGTSSYNEQFF
CDR3nt: TGTGCCAGCAGTCCCGGGACTAGCTCCTACAATGAGCAGTTCTTC
len: 15
j_gene: TRBJ2-1
v_gene: TRBV6-1
d_gene: TRBD2
abundance: NA

CDR3aa: CASSRPNTGELFF
CDR3nt: TGTGCCAGCAGCCGCCCGAACACCGGGGAGCTGTTTTTT
len: 13
j_gene: TRBJ2-2
v_gene: TRBV4-2
d_gene: NA
abundance: NA

CDR3aa: CASSLGTTNYGYTF
CDR3nt: TGTGCCAGCAGCTTAGGGACAACTAACTATGGCTACACCTTC
len: 14
j_gene: TRBJ1-2
v_gene: TRBV7-9
d_gene: NA
abundance: once

CDR3aa: CASSYRGLTGELFF
CDR3nt: TGTGCCAGCAGTTACAGGGGACTCACCGGGGAGCTGTTTTTT
len: 14
j_gene: TRBJ2-2
v_gene: TRBV6-6
d_gene: NA
abundance: NA

CDR3aa: CASSLGGFSNQPQHF
CDR3nt: TGTGCCAGCAGCTTGGGAGGGTTTTCCAATCAGCCCCAGCATTTT
len: 15
j_gene: TRBJ1-5
v_gene: TRBV7-8
d_gene: NA
abundance: NA

CDR3aa: CASSPPGQGRSGELFF
CDR3nt: TGTGCCAGCAGCCCTCCGGGACAGGGGCGATCCGGGGAGCTGTTTTTT
len: 16
j_gene: TRBJ2-2
v_gene: TRBV5-4
d_gene: TRBD1
abundance: NA

CDR3aa: CASSLRRGYYNEQFF
CDR3nt: TGTGCCAGCAGCTTAAGACGGGGGTATTACAATGAGCAGTTCTTC
len: 15
j_gene: TRBJ2-1
v_gene: TRBV11-2
d_gene: NA
abundance: NA

CDR3aa: CASSYSRGGGYTF
CDR3nt: TGTGCCAGCAGTTACTCGAGAGGGGGGGGCTACACCTTC
len: 13
j_gene: TRBJ1-2
v_gene: TRBV6-5
d_gene: NA
abundance: NA

CDR3aa: CASSYSVRASGYTF
CDR3nt: TGTGCCAGCAGTTACTCGGTCAGGGCTTCTGGCTACACCTTC
len: 14
j_gene: TRBJ1-2
v_gene: TRBV6-6
d_gene: NA
abundance: NA

CDR3aa: CAISEESWPYEQYF
CDR3nt: TGTGCCATCAGTGAGGAAAGTTGGCCCTACGAGCAGTACTTC
len: 14
j_gene: TRBJ2-7
v_gene: TRBV10-3
d_gene: NA
abundance: few

CDR3aa: CASSSGGRSSYNEQFF
CDR3nt: TGTGCCAGTTCTTCCGGGGGAAGAAGCTCCTACAATGAGCAGTTCTTC
len: 16
j_gene: TRBJ2-1
v_gene: TRBV19
d_gene: NA
abundance: NA

CDR3aa: CASMLTGGNYGYTF
CDR3nt: TGTGCCAGTATGCTGACAGGGGGAAACTATGGCTACACCTTC
len: 14
j_gene: TRBJ1-2
v_gene: TRBV19
d_gene: TRBD1
abundance: NA

CDR3aa: CAIGTAYNEQFF
CDR3nt: TGTGCCATCGGGACTGCTTACAATGAGCAGTTCTTC
len: 12
j_gene: TRBJ2-1
v_gene: TRBV10-3
d_gene: NA
abundance: NA

CDR3aa: CASSNDRPNYGYTF
CDR3nt: TGTGCCAGCAGCAACGACAGGCCTAACTATGGCTACACCTTC
len: 14
j_gene: TRBJ1-2
v_gene: TRBV11-3
d_gene: NA
abundance: NA

CDR3aa: CASSLAIGGRGGDEKLFF
CDR3nt: TGCGCCAGCAGCTTGGCCATTGGGGGAAGGGGAGGCGATGAAAAACTGTTTTTT
len: 18
j_gene: TRBJ1-4
v_gene: TRBV5-1
d_gene: NA
abundance: NA

CDR3aa: CASSKSYQGEGPMNTEAFF
CDR3nt: TGTGCCAGCAGCAAGTCGTATCAAGGGGAAGGCCCGATGAACACTGAAGCTTTCTTT
len: 19
j_gene: TRBJ1-1
v_gene: TRBV21-1
d_gene: NA
abundance: NA

CDR3aa: CASSQDPGGAADTQYF
CDR3nt: TGCGCCAGCAGCCAAGATCCGGGGGGCGCGGCAGATACGCAGTATTTT
len: 16
j_gene: TRBJ2-3
v_gene: TRBV4-3
d_gene: NA
abundance: NA

CDR3aa: CASSESGGFYEQYF
CDR3nt: TGCGCCAGCAGTGAGTCAGGCGGCTTCTACGAGCAGTACTTC
len: 14
j_gene: TRBJ2-7
v_gene: TRBV10-1
d_gene: NA
abundance: NA

CDR3aa: CASRTARGPYEQYF
CDR3nt: TGTGCCAGCAGGACCGCTCGCGGCCCCTACGAGCAGTACTTC
len: 14
j_gene: TRBJ2-7
v_gene: TRBV6-1
d_gene: NA
abundance: NA

CDR3aa: CASSFSDLSSYNEQFF
CDR3nt: TGTGCCAGCAGTTTCTCTGATCTTAGCTCCTACAATGAGCAGTTCTTC
len: 16
j_gene: TRBJ2-1
v_gene: TRBV28
d_gene: NA
abundance: NA

CDR3aa: CSVEVSGMNTEAFF
CDR3nt: TGCAGCGTTGAAGTTAGCGGGATGAACACTGAAGCTTTCTTT
len: 14
j_gene: TRBJ1-1
v_gene: TRBV29-1
d_gene: NA
abundance: once

CDR3aa: CASSRLRVTNSNQPQHF
CDR3nt: TGTGCCAGTAGCAGGCTCCGGGTTACCAATAGCAATCAGCCCCAGCATTTT
len: 17
j_gene: TRBJ1-5
v_gene: TRBV19
d_gene: NA
abundance: few

CDR3aa: CASSTQGAGANVLTF
CDR3nt: TGTGCCAGCAGTACACAGGGGGCTGGGGCCAACGTCCTGACTTTC
len: 15
j_gene: TRBJ2-6
v_gene: TRBV7-2
d_gene: TRBD1
abundance: NA

CDR3aa: CASSYSTPRKETQYF
CDR3nt: TGTGCCAGCAGTTACTCGACACCTAGAAAAGAGACCCAGTACTTC
len: 15
j_gene: TRBJ2-5
v_gene: TRBV6-7
d_gene: NA
abundance: NA

CDR3aa: CASSLAQNTEAFF
CDR3nt: TGTGCCAGCAGCTTAGCACAGAACACTGAAGCTTTCTTT
len: 13
j_gene: TRBJ1-1
v_gene: TRBV7-8
d_gene: NA
abundance: few

CDR3aa: CASSESLLKAFF
CDR3nt: TGCGCCAGCAGTGAGTCGCTTTTGAAAGCTTTCTTT
len: 12
j_gene: TRBJ1-1
v_gene: TRBV10-2
d_gene: NA
abundance: NA

CDR3aa: CASSRNPGANYNEQFF
CDR3nt: TGTGCCAGCTCACGAAATCCAGGGGCAAACTACAATGAGCAGTTCTTC
len: 16
j_gene: TRBJ2-1
v_gene: TRBV18
d_gene: NA
abundance: NA

CDR3aa: CASSLVQSYQPQHF
CDR3nt: TGTGCCAGCAGCTTAGTCCAGTCCTATCAGCCCCAGCATTTT
len: 14
j_gene: TRBJ1-5
v_gene: TRBV7-2
d_gene: NA
abundance: few

CDR3aa: CASSHPGQDEQYF
CDR3nt: TGCGCCAGCAGCCACCCCGGACAGGACGAGCAGTACTTC
len: 13
j_gene: TRBJ2-7
v_gene: TRBV4-1
d_gene: TRBD1
abundance: NA

CDR3aa: CASSLNTEAFF
CDR3nt: TGTGCCAGCAGCTTAAACACTGAAGCTTTCTTT
len: 11
j_gene: TRBJ1-1
v_gene: TRBV11-2
d_gene: NA
abundance: NA

CDR3aa: CASSPRTGGFQTQYF
CDR3nt: TGTGCCAGCAGCCCAAGGACAGGGGGCTTTCAGACCCAGTACTTC
len: 15
j_gene: TRBJ2-5
v_gene: TRBV7-8
d_gene: TRBD1
abundance: NA

CDR3aa: CSVGGGQLSTDTQYF
CDR3nt: TGCAGCGTTGGAGGTGGACAGTTGAGCACAGATACGCAGTATTTT
len: 15
j_gene: TRBJ2-3
v_gene: TRBV29-1
d_gene: NA
abundance: NA

CDR3aa: CASSSGVGTQYF
CDR3nt: TGTGCCAGCAGCTCAGGGGTAGGGACCCAGTACTTC
len: 12
j_gene: TRBJ2-5
v_gene: TRBV7-6
d_gene: NA
abundance: few

CDR3aa: CAWSLQGANYGYTF
CDR3nt: TGTGCCTGGAGTCTACAGGGAGCTAACTATGGCTACACCTTC
len: 14
j_gene: TRBJ1-2
v_gene: TRBV30
d_gene: NA
abundance: NA

CDR3aa: CASSQGLAGGTDTQYF
CDR3nt: TGCGCCAGCAGCCAGGGACTAGCGGGAGGCACAGATACGCAGTATTTT
len: 16
j_gene: TRBJ2-3
v_gene: TRBV4-1
d_gene: TRBD2
abundance: NA

CDR3aa: CASSLRGTYNEQFF
CDR3nt: TGTGCCAGCAGCTTAAGGGGGACATACAATGAGCAGTTCTTC
len: 14
j_gene: TRBJ2-1
v_gene: TRBV7-2
d_gene: NA
abundance: NA

CDR3aa: CASSTLPGGRTDTQYF
CDR3nt: TGTGCCAGTAGTACCCTGCCAGGGGGTCGCACAGATACGCAGTATTTT
len: 16
j_gene: TRBJ2-3
v_gene: TRBV19
d_gene: TRBD1
abundance: NA

CDR3aa: CASSSDYQGGELFF
CDR3nt: TGTGCCAGCAGCTCGGACTACCAAGGGGGGGAGCTGTTTTTT
len: 14
j_gene: TRBJ2-2
v_gene: TRBV7-2
d_gene: NA
abundance: NA